The 30 T cell receptor beta chains presented below share a single source sample, sequenced in a study of Ad26.COV2.S vaccination and SARS-CoV-2 variants. Treatment noted: about 20 received Ad26.COV2.S at low or high dose, single or two shots; roughly five received placebo; per-sample allocation not given. All samples were drawn on day 63, counting from the first vaccine or placebo injection. Repertoires were generated with immunoSEQ multiplex PCR, while TCRdb's copy carries only in-frame clones and drops some. This table has about 350,000 clones, around 89% appearing once. Source: peripheral blood, taken in a trial of Ad26.COV2.S vaccine versus placebo. The source is a person between 18 and 60 years old who received the Ad26.COV2.S COVID-19 vaccine or a placebo.

V gene TRBV28 combines with J gene TRBJ1-4, with D possibly matching TRBD1 (5 bases). CDR1 is MDHEN, CDR2 SYDVKM, per germline. The CDR3 loop spans 12 amino acids. Trimming stripped 6 bases from V and 8 bases from J, with 10 bases between. The DNA of the CDR3 is TGTGCCAGCAGGGGGGATGGGGAAAAACTGTTTTTT. Encoded protein: CASRGDGEKLFF.

The J gene is TRBJ1-1, the V gene TRBV7-3; D ambiguous. The CDR3 has 13 amino acids. V was shortened by 5 bases and J by 3 bases, with 10 bases between the two germline ends. CDR1 and CDR2 from the germline V gene are SGHTA and FQGTGA. CDR3 loop: CASSGERDTEAFF. The DNA of the CDR3 is TGTGCCAGCAGCGGAGAGAGGGACACTGAAGCTTTCTTT.

The chain couples TRBV28 to TRBJ1-1; D is perhaps TRBD1 (5 bases). CDR3 size: 12 residues. Germline V CDR1 and CDR2: MDHEN, SYDVKM. V dropped 3 bases and J dropped 5 bases, with 7 bases sitting between them. In DNA, the CDR3 is TGTGCCAGCAGTTTGGGGGTGACTGAAGCTTTCTTT. This sequence encodes CASSLGVTEAFF.

This clone occurred once. The chain employs TRBV5-4 and TRBJ1-2; 7 nucleotides line up with TRBD1. Trimming at V came to 3 bases and at J to 5 bases, leaving 10 bases not matched to a gene. The CDR3 is 15 amino acids. Per germline, CDR1 SGHNT and CDR2 YYREEE (reference sequence). CDR3 residues: CASSSPDRNRYGYTF. In DNA, the CDR3 is TGTGCCAGCAGCTCGCCGGACAGGAACCGTTATGGCTACACCTTC. Drawing the rest from reference TRBV5-4 and TRBJ1-2, the complete variable domain is ETGVTQSPTHLIKTRGQQVTLRCSSQSGHNTVSWYQQALGQGPQFIFQYYREEENGRGNFPPRFSGLQFPNYSSELNVNALELDDSALYLCASSSPDRNRYGYTFGSGTRLTVV.

The chain links TRBV5-4 to TRBJ2-7; D gene ambiguous. CDR1 is SGHNT, CDR2 YYREEE, per germline (reference sequence). Trimming stripped 0 bases from V and 7 bases from J, with 14 bases between. This CDR3 comprises 14 residues. CDR3 loop: CASSLGGSSREQYF. CDR3 sequence (DNA): TGTGCCAGCAGCTTGGGTGGAAGCTCTAGGGAGCAGTACTTC.

In nucleotides, the CDR3 is TGTGCCACCAGACAGGGGAGGAATGAAAAACTGTTTTTT. Protein product: CATRQGRNEKLFF. The V call is TRBV2, the J call TRBJ1-4; 8 bases are a match to TRBD1. V trimming: 10 bases; J trimming: 5 bases; junction bases outside the gene matches: 6. Germline V CDR1 and CDR2: SNHLY, FYNNEI. This CDR3 has 13 amino acids.

The chain couples TRBV28 to TRBJ1-5; perhaps TRBD1 as D (6 bases). The CDR3 sequence is 16 residues long. Trimming removed 5 bases at V and 2 bases at J, with 16 bases between. Per the germline V gene, CDR1 is MDHEN and CDR2 is SYDVKM. In DNA, the CDR3 is TGTGCCAGCAGTCCAGGGGTTGGGAGGCGCAATCAGCCCCAGCATTTT. It translates to CASSPGVGRRNQPQHF.

The chain combines TRBV3-1 (or the pseudogene TRBV3-2) with TRBJ2-1, with 10 bases matching TRBD1. V shed 4 bases, J shed 4 bases, and the junction held 7 bases outside the gene matches. This CDR3 is built from 16 residues. Germline-derived CDR1 and CDR2 are LGHDT and YNNKEL (reference sequence). In DNA, the CDR3 is TGTGCCAGCAGCCCCGCAGGGACAGGGGCGTACAATGAGCAGTTCTTC. Translated, it gives CASSPAGTGAYNEQFF.

The gene calls are TRBV18 and TRBJ2-2, with unresolved D. The V end lost 3 bases, the J end lost 0 bases, and 8 bases lay between the germline ends. This CDR3 has 15 amino acids. From germline, CDR1 is KGHSH and CDR2 LQKENI. The CDR3 DNA follows: TGTGCCAGCTCACCGGACGCTACGAACACCGGGGAGCTGTTTTTT. This gives the protein CASSPDATNTGELFF.

The rearrangement uses TRBV19 and TRBJ2-1; TRBD1 agrees at 7 bases. There are 17 residues in the CDR3. The trim removed 2 bases at V and 7 bases at J, leaving 14 bases unmatched. The germline gives CDR1 LNHDA, CDR2 SQIVND (reference sequence). CDR3 in DNA: TGTGCCAGTAGTATAACACAGGGGAGATCGATTACAAATGAGCAGTTCTTC. Translated, it gives CASSITQGRSITNEQFF. The whole variable domain, remainder taken from reference TRBV19 and TRBJ2-1, is DGGITQSPKYLFRKEGQNVTLSCEQNLNHDAMYWYRQDPGQGLRLIYYSQIVNDFQKGDIAEGYSVSREKKESFPLTVTSAQKNPTAFYLCASSITQGRSITNEQFFGPGTRLTVL.

This chain links TRBV5-1 with TRBJ2-7; D call uncertain. V gave up 0 bases and J gave up 4 bases, with 11 bases separating them. Germline-derived CDR1 and CDR2 are SGHRS and YFSETQ. This CDR3 has 14 amino acids. The CDR3 DNA is TGCGCCAGCAGCTTGGACGGATCGGGTTACGAGCAGTACTTC. Its translation is CASSLDGSGYEQYF.

The rearrangement uses TRBV29-1 and TRBJ2-1, with 9 bases aligning to TRBD1. Trimming removed 1 base from V and 4 bases from J; junction bases left unmatched: 8. CDR1 SQVTM and CDR2 ANQGSEA come from the germline V gene. This CDR3 is built from 16 residues. The CDR3 loop is CSVEGYTGGRYNEQFF. The CDR3 nucleotides read TGCAGCGTTGAAGGATACACAGGGGGCCGGTACAATGAGCAGTTCTTC.

This clone has just one count. This chain links TRBV11-2 with TRBJ2-6; D gene ambiguous. The germline V gene encodes CDR1 SGHAT and CDR2 FQNNGV. V lost 0 bases, J lost 0 bases, and 0 bases lay in between. The length of the CDR3 is 14 residues. The CDR3 nucleotides read TGTGCCAGCAGCTTAGACTCTGGGGCCAACGTCCTGACTTTC. Translation: CASSLDSGANVLTF.

The rearrangement joins TRBV30 to TRBJ2-1; 7 bases match TRBD2. The CDR3 length is 15 residues. J was trimmed by 0 bases and V by 3 bases; bases with no gene match: 5. Germline lookup yields CDR1 GTSNPN and CDR2 SVGIG (reference sequence). CDR3 region: CAWSQASGSYNEQFF. DNA of the CDR3: TGTGCCTGGAGCCAAGCTAGCGGCTCCTACAATGAGCAGTTCTTC.

V and J are TRBV15 and TRBJ1-3, with D unresolved. V gave up 1 base and J gave up 4 bases, with 8 bases separating them. This CDR3 is 14 amino acids long. Germline CDR1 and CDR2: LNHNV and YYDKDF (reference sequence). CDR3: CATSRGESGNTIYF. DNA of the CDR3: TGTGCCACCAGCAGAGGGGAGTCCGGAAACACCATATATTTT.

The chain recombines TRBV5-6 with TRBJ1-1; D is possibly TRBD1 (6 bases). The germline CDR1 and CDR2 sequences are SGHDT and YYEEEE. The CDR3 extends over 13 amino acids. V was pared by 4 bases and J by 4 bases, with 11 bases between. As DNA, the CDR3 is TGTGCCAGCAGCAAAACAGGGTCCACTGAAGCTTTCTTT. Translation: CASSKTGSTEAFF.

The chain is built from TRBV9 and TRBJ2-4; 14 nucleotides line up with TRBD2. The CDR3 spans 16 residues. After removal of 0 bases from V and 10 bases from J, the junction contained 6 bases not matched to a gene. Germline V lookup: CDR1 SGDLS, CDR2 YYNGEE. DNA of the CDR3: TGTGCCAGCAGCGTAGGTACCGGGACTAGCGGGAGAATTCAGTACTTC. Its translation: CASSVGTGTSGRIQYF.

The V gene is TRBV19, the J gene TRBJ1-2; 7 bases map to TRBD1. CDR1 and CDR2 from the germline V gene are LNHDA and SQIVND (reference sequence). After removal of 2 bases from V and 7 bases from J, the junction contained 10 bases not matched to a gene. This CDR3 contains 15 residues. For the CDR3, the DNA is TGTGCCAGTAGTATATCCAAAGGGGGCGGACTTGGCTACACCTTC. Translating gives CASSISKGGGLGYTF.

The V call is TRBV29-1, the J call TRBJ1-1; TRBD1 agrees at 8 bases. The CDR3 is made up of 15 amino acids. Trimming took 1 base from V and 2 from J; bases not matched to a gene: 6. Germline V gene data show CDR1 as SQVTM and CDR2 as ANQGSEA. The CDR3 sequence is CSVEGDTGGNTEAFF. The CDR3 DNA is TGCAGCGTTGAAGGGGATACAGGGGGTAACACTGAAGCTTTCTTT.

V gene TRBV3-1 (or the pseudogene TRBV3-2) combines with J gene TRBJ2-3; the D is unclear. Germline V gene lookup returns CDR1 LGHDT and CDR2 YNNKEL (reference sequence). V lost 0 bases to trimming and J lost 6 bases, with 13 bases between them. The CDR3 loop spans 15 amino acids. The CDR3 bases are TGTGCCAGCAGCCAAGATAAGGTTTCCGGGGATACGCAGTATTTT. Translated, it gives CASSQDKVSGDTQYF.

The rearrangement uses TRBV5-5 and TRBJ2-7; D is unclear. This CDR3 has 11 residues. Germline assignment: CDR1 SGHKS and CDR2 YYEKEE (reference sequence). With 0 bases removed from V and 6 bases from J, the gap between germline ends came to 4 bases. CDR3 sequence (DNA): TGTGCCAGCAGCTTGGCCCGCGAGCAGTACTTC. This gives the protein CASSLAREQYF.

This chain connects TRBV6-7 to TRBJ1-1; D gene unclear. TRBV6-7 is designated an ORF whose function remains uncertain. This CDR3 region has 12 residues. V dropped 3 bases and J dropped 8 bases, with 10 bases sitting between them. CDR3 DNA sequence: TGTGCCAGCAGTTATCTTCCGGGGGAAGCTTTCTTT. It yields the protein CASSYLPGEAFF.

The chain carries TRBV9 and TRBJ2-3; possible D gene TRBD2, 7 bases. V gave up 4 bases and J gave up 0 bases, with 15 bases separating them. In germline, CDR1 is SGDLS, CDR2 YYNGEE. CDR3 length: 16 amino acids. CDR3 amino acids: CASSPGGGASTDTQYF. DNA for the CDR3: TGTGCCAGCAGCCCAGGAGGGGGGGCTAGCACAGATACGCAGTATTTT.

The chain uses TRBV3-1 (or the pseudogene TRBV3-2) and TRBJ2-1; D gene ambiguous. With 1 base removed from V and 14 bases from J, the gap between germline ends came to 12 bases. The CDR3 covers 12 residues. The germline V gene encodes CDR1 LGHDT and CDR2 YNNKEL (reference sequence). For the CDR3, the DNA is TGTGCCAGCAGCCAAGCAAGGGCCTCCAAGTTCTTC. Encoded protein: CASSQARASKFF.

The V gene is TRBV5-6, the J gene TRBJ2-7; the D is unclear. The CDR3 totals 13 residues. Germline CDR1 reads SGHDT; CDR2 reads YYEEEE. Trimming took off 5 bases at V and 0 bases at J, with 9 bases between the two ends. The CDR3 spells CASSEGNSYEQYF. In nucleotides, the CDR3 is TGTGCCAGCAGTGAAGGGAACTCCTACGAGCAGTACTTC.

This chain uses TRBV27 with TRBJ1-6, with unresolved D. The CDR3 has 13 amino acids. V was trimmed by 7 bases and J by 4 bases, leaving 8 bases between them. The germline CDR1 and CDR2 sequences are MNHEY and SMNVEV (reference sequence). DNA for the CDR3: TGTGCCAGCACCCTCGTTTATAATTCACCCCTCCACTTT. This translates into CASTLVYNSPLHF.

The V gene is TRBV28, the J gene TRBJ1-2; TRBD1 matches 7 bases. CDR1 MDHEN and CDR2 SYDVKM come from the germline V gene. V shed 5 bases and J 2 bases; nucleotides not matched to a gene: 5. There are 14 residues in the CDR3. For the CDR3, the DNA is TGTGCCAGCAGTCCCGTAGGGGGCAACTATGGCTACACCTTC. Protein: CASSPVGGNYGYTF.

The genes are TRBV2 and TRBJ1-5; TRBD1 matches 8 bases. With 4 bases clipped from V and 4 bases from J, the junction kept 6 bases outside the gene matches. The CDR3 is made up of 15 amino acids. Germline CDR1 and CDR2: SNHLY and FYNNEI. CDR3 coding DNA: TGTGCCAGCAGTGTCTTCCGGGACAGGAATCAGCCCCAGCATTTT. As protein: CASSVFRDRNQPQHF.

This rearrangement joins TRBV4-1 to TRBJ2-3; TRBD2 might be the D (6 bases). Germline V lookup: CDR1 MGHRA, CDR2 YSYEKL. The CDR3 runs 17 residues. V lost 2 bases, J lost 1 base, and 16 bases lay in between. As DNA, the CDR3 is TGCGCCAGCAGCCAACACCCCACTTGGGGGGGCACAGATACGCAGTATTTT. Protein: CASSQHPTWGGTDTQYF.

The chain carries TRBV11-2 and TRBJ2-7; 9 nucleotides agree with TRBD1. The CDR3 runs to 16 residues. Germline lookup yields CDR1 SGHAT and CDR2 FQNNGV. V dropped 1 base and J dropped 6; count of bases not matched to a gene: 10. In nucleotides, the CDR3 is TGTGCCAGCAGCTTAGCCCGACCCGGGACAGGGACCGAGCAGTACTTC. It translates to CASSLARPGTGTEQYF.